These 23 T cell receptor beta chains were sequenced from one sample in a study of blood T cell repertoires in COVID-19. Assay: immunoSEQ multiplex PCR; the TCRdb copy retains only in-frame clones and omits some. The sample lists tens of thousands of clones, approximately 79% occurring once. The sequencing input was peripheral blood. All receptors come from a woman aged 80 or over with active or convalescent COVID-19.

The rearrangement joins TRBV19 to TRBJ2-2; tentatively, D is TRBD2 (7 bases). V was clipped by 6 bases and J by 6 bases, with 17 bases between them. CDR3 size: 15 residues. Germline CDR1 reads LNHDA; CDR2 reads SQIVND (reference sequence). CDR3 amino acids: CASSPWGGRPGELFF. The CDR3 coding sequence is TGTGCCAGTAGCCCTTGGGGGGGGCGTCCCGGGGAGCTGTTTTTT.

The chain uses TRBV28 and TRBJ2-5; 10 bases map to TRBD1. Germline values: CDR1 MDHEN, CDR2 SYDVKM. The ends lost 8 bases at V and 4 bases at J; junction bases unmatched: 7. This CDR3 spans 14 amino acids. The DNA for the CDR3 is TGTGCCAGCGGGAAAAGGACAGGGGGAGAGACCCAGTACTTC. As protein: CASGKRTGGETQYF.

The chain joins TRBV11-2 to TRBJ2-1, with 12 bases aligning to TRBD2. Germline CDR1 is SGHAT and CDR2 is FQNNGV. V dropped 5 bases and J dropped 10; count of bases not matched to a gene: 9. CDR3 length equals 15 residues. CDR3 nucleotides: TGTGCCAGCAGCGCGGGACTAGCGGGCGATGGGGAGCAGTTCTTC. Its translation is CASSAGLAGDGEQFF.

The chain joins TRBV6-5 to TRBJ2-7; 7 nucleotides line up with TRBD2. From germline, CDR1 is MNHEY and CDR2 SVGAGI. J was trimmed by 4 bases and V by 6 bases; bases with no gene match: 6. The CDR3 is 13 residues long. CDR3 bases: TGTGCCAGCAGCCCCCCGGGGGGTTACGAGCAGTACTTC. It encodes CASSPPGGYEQYF.

This rearrangement joins TRBV9 to TRBJ2-3; TRBD2 matches at 9 bases. Unmatched junction bases numbered 15, after V lost 0 bases and J lost 7 bases. The germline V gene encodes CDR1 SGDLS and CDR2 YYNGEE. This CDR3 comprises 18 residues. The CDR3 reads CASSVATSGIPSVHTQYF. In DNA, the CDR3 is TGTGCCAGCAGCGTAGCGACTAGCGGAATACCCAGCGTACATACGCAGTATTTT. Variable domain in full (rest from reference TRBV9 and TRBJ2-3): DSGVTQTPKHLITATGQRVTLRCSPRSGDLSVYWYQQSLDQGLQFLIQYYNGEERAKGNILERFSAQQFPDLHSELNLSSLELGDSALYFCASSVATSGIPSVHTQYFGPGTRLTVL.

The chain has TRBV7-2 and TRBJ2-5, with TRBD2 as a possible D gene (7 bases). Germline CDR1 and CDR2: SGHTA and FQGNSA. This CDR3 is 16 amino acids long. V lost 1 base and J 4 bases, leaving 16 bases between the germline ends. The CDR3 loop reads CASSLVSGGAGETQYF. Here the CDR3 DNA reads TGTGCCAGCAGCTTAGTTTCTGGGGGGGCGGGAGAGACCCAGTACTTC.

The chain recombines TRBV30 with TRBJ2-1; D unresolved. CDR1 is GTSNPN, CDR2 SVGIG, per germline (reference sequence). V lost 3 bases and J 1 base, leaving 13 bases between the germline ends. The CDR3 has 15 amino acids. The CDR3 DNA follows: TGTGCCTGGAGCGGCTACCCGAGGTCCTACAATGAGCAGTTCTTC. The encoded protein is CAWSGYPRSYNEQFF.

This chain connects TRBV24-1 to TRBJ1-1; possibly TRBD1 for D (6 bases). Between the trimmed V and J ends, which lost 5 bases and 1 base, there was a span of 13 bases. The CDR3 is 15 residues long. Germline CDR1 is KGHDR and CDR2 is SFDVKD. Written as DNA, the CDR3 is TGTGCCACCAGTGGGGGTGGGGGCGCGAACACTGAAGCTTTCTTT. Its protein is CATSGGGGANTEAFF.

The chain couples TRBV9 to TRBJ1-3; D perhaps matches TRBD1 (5 bases). V was shortened by 3 bases and J by 4 bases, with 26 bases between the two germline ends. Germline CDR1 and CDR2: SGDLS and YYNGEE. The CDR3 runs to 19 residues. CDR3 protein: CASSDRPKGRVTGGNTIYF. The CDR3 DNA sequence: TGTGCCAGCAGCGACCGACCTAAGGGCAGGGTTACAGGAGGAAACACCATATATTTT. Full variable domain (remainder filled in from reference TRBV9 and TRBJ1-3): DSGVTQTPKHLITATGQRVTLRCSPRSGDLSVYWYQQSLDQGLQFLIQYYNGEERAKGNILERFSAQQFPDLHSELNLSSLELGDSALYFCASSDRPKGRVTGGNTIYFGEGSWLTVV.

The rearrangement links TRBV20-1 to TRBJ2-1, with D unclear. Germline loops: CDR1 DFQATT, CDR2 SNEGSKA (reference sequence). There are 13 residues in the CDR3. V gave up 3 bases and J gave up 5 bases, with 11 bases separating them. Here the CDR3 DNA reads TGCAGTGCTAGTGCAGCGTCCGACAATGAGCAGTTCTTC. Translated, it gives CSASAASDNEQFF.

The rearrangement links TRBV7-8 to TRBJ1-1; TRBD1 matches 7 bases. Germline V gives CDR1 SGHVS, CDR2 FQNEAQ. The CDR3 has 12 residues. J was trimmed by 8 bases and V by 5 bases; bases with no gene match: 5. The DNA for the CDR3 is TGTGCCAGCAGCCGGACAGGATTAGAAGCTTTCTTT. Translation gives CASSRTGLEAFF. The full variable domain, rest sourced from reference TRBV7-8 and TRBJ1-1, is GAGVSQSPRYKVAKRGQDVALRCDPISGHVSLFWYQQALGQGPEFLTYFQNEAQLDKSGLPSDRFFAERPEGSVSTLKIQRTQQEDSAVYLCASSRTGLEAFFGQGTRLTVV.

V gene TRBV7-2 combines with J gene TRBJ1-4, with D perhaps TRBD1 (5 bases). CDR1 is SGHTA and CDR2 is FQGNSA in the germline V gene. The CDR3 runs 15 residues. The germline V and J ends were trimmed by 1 base and 2 bases, with 8 bases remaining between them. The CDR3 DNA reads as TGTGCCAGCAGCTTAGTCGGGGGGACTAATGAAAAACTGTTTTTT. Translated: CASSLVGGTNEKLFF.

The chain combines TRBV7-9 with TRBJ2-5; TRBD2 agrees at 9 bases. V was clipped by 5 bases and J by 5 bases; unmatched bases: 12. The germline V gene has CDR1 SEHNR and CDR2 FQNEAQ (reference sequence). This CDR3 region has 16 residues. CDR3 region: CASSPSGSGSRETQYF. The CDR3 DNA follows: TGTGCCAGCAGCCCTTCGGGTAGCGGGAGTCGGGAGACCCAGTACTTC.

V gene TRBV7-2 combines with J gene TRBJ1-4, with no clear D. There are 13 residues in the CDR3. V lost 2 bases and J lost 8, with 9 bases in between. Germline assignment: CDR1 SGHTA and CDR2 FQGNSA. This CDR3 reads CASSLSGWEKLFF. As DNA, the CDR3 is TGTGCCAGCAGCTTATCCGGGTGGGAAAAACTGTTTTTT.

The CDR3 coding sequence is TGTGCCAGCAGCGACCCTCTACAGGGGCCCTCATATTACAATGAGCAGTTCTTC. Translated, it gives CASSDPLQGPSYYNEQFF. J is TRBJ2-1 and V is TRBV7-2; 7 nucleotides match TRBD1. Germline loops: CDR1 SGHTA, CDR2 FQGNSA. The CDR3 totals 18 residues. V was clipped by 5 bases and J by 4 bases; unmatched bases: 17.

CDR3 in DNA: TGTGCCAGCTCACCGCCCGGGACTAGGAAATTCTTC. It yields the protein CASSPPGTRKFF. The rearrangement joins TRBV18 to TRBJ2-1; 8 positions agree with TRBD2. CDR3 length: 12 amino acids. The J segment lost 16 bases and the V segment lost 3 bases, leaving 8 bases of the junction unmatched. Germline-derived CDR1 and CDR2 are KGHSH and LQKENI.

The rearrangement uses TRBV5-8 and TRBJ1-4, with D perhaps matching TRBD1 (5 bases). Germline CDR1 SGHTS, CDR2 YDEGEE. The CDR3 extends over 15 amino acids. The ends were cut back, 0 bases at V and 8 bases at J, with 14 bases in the middle. Here the CDR3 DNA reads TGTGCCAGCAGCTTGGCGCAACGACAGCAAGAAAAACTGTTTTTT. This translates into CASSLAQRQQEKLFF.

This clone occurred once. The V gene is TRBV6-6, the J gene TRBJ1-1; weak D call: TRBD1 (5 bases). The CDR3 has 13 residues. From germline, CDR1 is MNHNY and CDR2 SVGAGI (reference sequence). Trimming removed 7 bases at V and 1 base at J, with 10 bases between. The CDR3 is CASNFDRNTEAFF. CDR3 coding DNA: TGTGCCAGCAATTTTGACAGGAACACTGAAGCTTTCTTT.

The rearrangement links TRBV6-1 to TRBJ2-1; D unclear. The CDR3 spans 12 residues. With 0 bases removed from V and 5 bases from J, the gap between germline ends came to 2 bases. Germline-derived CDR1 and CDR2 are MNHNS and SASEGT. The CDR3 DNA sequence: TGTGCCAGCAGTGAAGCCAACAATGAGCAGTTCTTC. The encoded protein is CASSEANNEQFF.

CDR3 sequence reads: CASSRGQLTGELFF. CDR3 nucleotides: TGTGCCAGCAGCCGGGGACAGCTCACCGGGGAGCTGTTTTTT. The chain has TRBV3-1 (or the pseudogene TRBV3-2) and TRBJ2-2; 7 bases fit TRBD1. Trimming cost V 4 bases and J 4 bases; bases outside gene matches: 3. Germline assignment: CDR1 LGHDT and CDR2 YNNKEL (reference sequence). CDR3 size: 14 residues.

The genes are TRBV7-2 and TRBJ2-1; the match to TRBD2 covers 12 bases. CDR1 SGHTA and CDR2 FQGNSA come from the germline V gene. Losses at the gene ends were 5 bases for V and 6 bases for J; bases not matched to a gene: 2. The CDR3 contains 14 residues. The CDR3 sequence: CASSGTSGFNEQFF. CDR3 bases: TGTGCCAGCAGCGGGACTAGCGGGTTCAATGAGCAGTTCTTC.

V is TRBV2 and J is TRBJ1-3; possible D gene TRBD1, 5 bases. Germline CDR1 and CDR2: SNHLY and FYNNEI. The V end lost 5 bases, the J end lost 4 bases, and 18 bases lay between the germline ends. The CDR3 sequence is 16 residues long. The CDR3 region has the DNA TGTGCCAGCAGTTCTCAGGGCTCCCTAGAGGGAAACACCATATATTTT. Its translation: CASSSQGSLEGNTIYF.

The V call is TRBV3-1 (or the pseudogene TRBV3-2), the J call TRBJ2-3; TRBD1 is a possible D gene (6 bases). This CDR3 spans 18 amino acids. Trimming shortened V by 4 bases and J by 4 bases, and 24 bases separated the two germline ends. Per the germline V gene, CDR1 is LGHDT and CDR2 is YNNKEL (reference sequence). In DNA, the CDR3 is TGTGCCAGCAGCCGCAGAGTGGGGGCAATCGAGGTAGCAGATACGCAGTATTTT. As protein: CASSRRVGAIEVADTQYF.